Detailed here is one T cell receptor beta chain. Antigen: not known. This sample was taken from a study of T cell responses to AZD1222 COVID-19 vaccine. Study-wide context: Doses given second, at about 4 or about 12 weeks, were pooled. Overall study findings and caveats: Spike-specific TCR repertoires showed rising breadth and depth after two AZD1222 doses. Repertoire samples came only from after the peak T cell response. Regions left unmutated in variants are reportedly the target of nearly half of spike-specific TCRs.

Libraries were prepared by immunoSEQ multiplex PCR; TCRdb keeps only in-frame clonotypes and omits some of them. This sample has about 54,000 clones; about 86% occur once, and the top ten carry 9.5% to 13%. This clonotype originated in an adult in good health. The sample here was peripheral blood, taken on day 0 of AZD1222 vaccination.

For the CDR3, the DNA is TGTGCCAGCAGCCCTAACCTCGGGAGCGGGGTCTACAATGAGCAGTTCTTC. This gives the protein CASSPNLGSGVYNEQFF. This chain links TRBV7-8 with TRBJ2-1, with TRBD2 identical over 7 bases. The V segment lost 5 bases and the J segment 3 bases; nucleotides outside the gene matches: 13. This CDR3 spans 17 amino acids. Germline V gene data show CDR1 as SGHVS and CDR2 as FQNEAQ.